A selection of T cell receptor beta chains follows, all from one sample in a study of Tregs in tolerant kidney transplant recipients. Profiling relied on immunoSEQ multiplex PCR, and the TCRdb table lists in-frame clones only, not all of them. The sample records over 85,000 clones, approximately 93% being singletons. This specimen consisted of CD4+ T cells from blood, obtained before the transplant. These receptors were collected from a human donor who received a combined kidney and bone marrow transplant. Each CDR3 is given with its conserved first and last residue. D genes are given only for firm matches. A clone size is listed for some rows: how often the clone was seen (once, few, many), or a class if it is expanded.

>TRBV18|-|few|TRBJ2-5
CASSPGQQETQYF
TGTGCCAGCTCACCAGGACAGCAAGAGACCCAGTACTTC
>TRBV28|-|-|TRBJ2-7
CASSLNSYEQYF
TGTGCCAGCAGTTTAAATTCGTACGAGCAGTACTTC
>TRBV6-6|-|-|TRBJ1-6
CASSSPGDNSPLHF
TGTGCCAGCAGTTCCCCGGGAGATAATTCACCCCTCCACTTT
>TRBV11-3|TRBD1|-|TRBJ2-3
CASSWTGVADTQYF
TGTGCCAGCAGCTGGACAGGGGTTGCAGATACGCAGTATTTT
>TRBV7-9|TRBD2|-|TRBJ2-3
CASSLSWASGRADTQYF
TGTGCCAGCAGCTTATCATGGGCTAGCGGGAGGGCAGATACGCAGTATTTT
>TRBV18|TRBD2|-|TRBJ2-5
CASSPSRLAPQETQYF
TGTGCCAGCTCACCGTCCAGACTAGCACCACAAGAGACCCAGTACTTC
>TRBV5-1|TRBD2|-|TRBJ2-5
CASTTSGVGEETQYF
TGCGCCAGCACCACTAGCGGGGTTGGGGAAGAGACCCAGTACTTC
>TRBV7-8|-|-|TRBJ2-7
CASSRGGVAQAHEQYF
TGTGCCAGCAGCAGGGGGGGGGTAGCGCAGGCTCACGAGCAGTACTTC
>TRBV5-5|TRBD1|-|TRBJ1-4
CASSPQGESGEKLFF
TGTGCCAGCAGCCCACAGGGGGAGTCAGGTGAAAAACTGTTTTTT
>TRBV11-3|TRBD1|-|TRBJ2-7
CASSLFRDRYEQYF
TGTGCCAGCAGCTTATTCCGGGACAGATACGAGCAGTACTTC
>TRBV5-1|TRBD2|once|TRBJ2-3
CASSLVVIAGGPLDTQYF
TGCGCCAGCAGCTTGGTCGTGATAGCGGGGGGGCCGTTAGATACGCAGTATTTT
>TRBV7-3|TRBD1|-|TRBJ2-5
CASSPGQGETQYF
TGTGCCAGCAGCCCGGGACAGGGTGAGACCCAGTACTTC
>TRBV6-1|-|few|TRBJ1-1
CASRHQRGTEAFF
TGTGCCAGCAGACATCAAAGGGGCACTGAAGCTTTCTTT
>TRBV5-4|TRBD1|-|TRBJ2-5
CASSLGQGVTGTQYF
TGTGCCAGCAGCCTGGGACAGGGGGTAACGGGGACCCAGTACTTC
>TRBV4-3|TRBD1|-|TRBJ2-5
CASSQGTGGVQETQYF
TGCGCCAGCAGCCAAGGGACAGGGGGGGTCCAAGAGACCCAGTACTTC
>TRBV7-9|TRBD1|-|TRBJ2-7
CASSHGQGPHEQYF
TGTGCCAGCAGCCACGGACAGGGACCCCACGAGCAGTACTTC
>TRBV7-9|-|-|TRBJ1-3
CASSLGQTGNTIYF
TGTGCCAGCAGCTTAGGTCAGACTGGAAACACCATATATTTT
>TRBV28|-|-|TRBJ1-3
CASSQELITPGNTIYF
TGTGCCAGCAGTCAAGAACTAATCACCCCTGGAAACACCATATATTTT
>TRBV27|TRBD2|-|TRBJ2-3
CASRVLAGGPDTQYF
TGTGCCAGCAGGGTACTAGCGGGAGGGCCAGATACGCAGTATTTT
>TRBV25-1|TRBD1|-|TRBJ1-6
CASRPGQGISPLHF
TGTGCCAGTAGGCCGGGACAGGGAATCTCACCCCTCCACTTT
>TRBV30|-|-|TRBJ1-4
CAWRRKGHQEKLFF
TGTGCCTGGAGAAGAAAGGGACACCAAGAAAAACTGTTTTTT
>TRBV2|-|-|TRBJ2-1
CASKFRNNEQFF
TGTGCCAGCAAGTTTAGAAACAATGAGCAGTTCTTC
>TRBV4-3|TRBD2|-|TRBJ2-1
CASSQGTSGRIYEQFF
TGCGCCAGCAGCCAAGGCACTAGCGGGAGAATCTATGAGCAGTTCTTC
>TRBV11-3|-|-|TRBJ1-2
CASSLAGTQKLYGYTF
TGTGCCAGCAGCTTAGCCGGGACACAAAAACTGTATGGCTACACCTTC
>TRBV11-2|-|-|TRBJ2-1
CASSLDQQVHEQFF
TGTGCCAGCAGCTTAGATCAACAGGTCCATGAGCAGTTCTTC
>TRBV5-1|-|-|TRBJ2-2
CASMMTGVAGELFF
TGCGCCAGCATGATGACAGGTGTAGCCGGGGAGCTGTTTTTT
>TRBV30|-|-|TRBJ2-7
CASNPGTSYEQYF
TGTGCTTCCAATCCGGGAACCAGCTACGAGCAGTACTTC
>TRBV11-2|-|-|TRBJ1-4
CASSLATGSEKLFF
TGTGCCAGCAGCTTAGCTACGGGAAGTGAAAAACTGTTTTTT
>TRBV5-1|-|-|TRBJ1-1
CASSLTVGDTEAFF
TGCGCCAGCAGCTTAACTGTAGGGGACACTGAAGCTTTCTTT
>TRBV18|-|-|TRBJ1-2
CASSPVQFDYGYTF
TGTGCCAGCTCACCAGTACAATTCGACTATGGCTACACCTTC
>TRBV7-9|-|once|TRBJ2-1
CASSSGISYNEQFF
TGTGCCAGCAGCTCCGGGATCTCCTACAATGAGCAGTTCTTC
>TRBV9|-|-|TRBJ1-1
CASSQEPWSTEAFF
TGTGCCAGCAGCCAAGAGCCCTGGAGCACTGAAGCTTTCTTT
>TRBV19|-|-|TRBJ1-1
CASSIMGGGAFF
TGTGCCAGTAGTATAATGGGGGGGGGCGCTTTCTTT
>TRBV19|-|-|TRBJ1-5
CASAWGENQPQHF
TGTGCCAGTGCCTGGGGCGAAAATCAGCCCCAGCATTTT
>TRBV7-9|TRBD2|-|TRBJ2-5
CASSLSSGGQETQYF
TGTGCCAGCAGCTTATCTAGCGGGGGGCAAGAGACCCAGTACTTC
>TRBV5-4|-|-|TRBJ1-5
CASSLTPRGEGNQPQHF
TGTGCCAGCAGCTTGACCCCCAGGGGTGAGGGCAATCAGCCCCAGCATTTT
>TRBV4-2|TRBD2|-|TRBJ2-7
CASSQSGSTHEQYF
TGTGCCAGCAGCCAAAGCGGGAGCACCCACGAGCAGTACTTC
>TRBV7-7|-|few|TRBJ1-3
CASSSSGGSSGNTIYF
TGTGCCAGCAGCTCTAGCGGGGGGAGCTCTGGAAACACCATATATTTT
>TRBV28|-|-|TRBJ2-5
CASRTGLWETQYF
TGTGCCAGCAGAACAGGGTTATGGGAGACCCAGTACTTC
>TRBV5-6|-|-|TRBJ2-5
CASSLGGRQETQYF
TGTGCCAGCAGCTTGGGAGGGAGGCAAGAGACCCAGTACTTC
>TRBV19|TRBD1|-|TRBJ1-5
CASRTGIQPQHF
TGTGCCAGTAGGACAGGGATTCAGCCCCAGCATTTT
>TRBV19|-|-|TRBJ1-6
CASSDPGPGVIETPLHF
TGTGCCAGTAGTGACCCGGGCCCGGGGGTGATTGAGACACCCCTCCACTTT
>TRBV7-8|TRBD2|-|TRBJ2-1
CASSRTSGRADEQFF
TGTGCCAGCAGCAGGACTAGCGGGAGGGCCGATGAGCAGTTCTTC
>TRBV11-3|TRBD1|-|TRBJ1-2
CASSPTGAGGYTF
TGTGCCAGCAGTCCTACAGGGGCGGGCGGCTACACCTTC
>TRBV29-1|TRBD2|-|TRBJ2-5
CSVASLAGETQYF
TGCAGCGTTGCGTCACTAGCGGGAGAGACCCAGTACTTC
>TRBV7-9|TRBD2|-|TRBJ2-5
CASSLALAGGETQYF
TGTGCCAGCAGCTTAGCGCTAGCGGGAGGTGAGACCCAGTACTTC
>TRBV10-2|TRBD2|few|TRBJ2-7
CASRGAGGPYEQYF
TGCGCCAGCAGAGGAGCGGGAGGCCCCTACGAGCAGTACTTC
>TRBV7-7|TRBD1|-|TRBJ2-1
CASSIGTVGNEQFF
TGTGCCAGCAGCATAGGGACAGTTGGAAATGAGCAGTTCTTC
>TRBV20-1|-|-|TRBJ1-1
CSASPINQAFF
TGCAGTGCTAGCCCTATTAATCAAGCTTTCTTT
>TRBV6-5|TRBD1|-|TRBJ1-6
CASSYHRAGGDSPLHF
TGTGCCAGCAGTTACCATCGGGCAGGGGGCGATTCCCCCCTCCACTTT
>TRBV7-2|-|-|TRBJ1-1
CASSPGQNTEAFF
TGTGCCAGCAGCCCCGGACAGAACACTGAAGCTTTCTTT
>TRBV5-1|TRBD2|-|TRBJ2-1
CASSLDPGLDIKGQFF
TGCGCCAGCAGCTTGGACCCGGGACTAGACATAAAGGGGCAGTTCTTC
>TRBV5-6|TRBD1|once|TRBJ2-5
CASSPRQGIKTQYF
TGTGCCAGCAGCCCCCGACAGGGAATAAAGACCCAGTACTTC
>TRBV7-3|TRBD1|-|TRBJ2-1
CASRPGTGGHNEQFF
TGTGCCAGCAGGCCCGGGACAGGGGGACACAATGAGCAGTTCTTC
>TRBV19|TRBD1|-|TRBJ1-5
CASSISRGNQPQHF
TGTGCCAGTAGTATATCCAGGGGGAATCAGCCCCAGCATTTT
>TRBV10-3|TRBD1|-|TRBJ1-1
CATSGGTLNTEAFF
TGTGCCACGTCAGGGGGAACCTTGAACACTGAAGCTTTCTTT
>TRBV11-2|TRBD1|-|TRBJ2-1
CASSLFGRGRDKNEQFF
TGTGCCAGCAGCTTATTCGGCAGGGGGCGCGATAAGAATGAGCAGTTCTTC